The 10 T cell receptor beta chains reported below all come from one sample, sequenced in a study of CD8+ T cells in alopecia areata. cDNA serving as the sequencing template came from extracted, reverse transcribed RNA. TCRdb's table, derived via immunoSEQ multiplex PCR, lists solely in-frame clones and lacks some. This table has some 150,000 clones, 65% to 75% appearing once. The sample was CD8+ T cells sorted from blood, taken at week 0. The source is a human donor with alopecia areata.

This clone has a handful of counts. This chain's CDR3 is CASSLDQSEAFF. CDR3 DNA sequence: TGTGCCAGCAGCTTAGATCAGTCTGAAGCTTTCTTT. The gene calls are TRBV7-9 and TRBJ1-1; no firm D call. V lost 1 base and J lost 6, with 6 bases in between. This CDR3 is 12 amino acids long. The germline CDR1 and CDR2 sequences are SEHNR and FQNEAQ (reference sequence).

V is TRBV9 and J is TRBJ2-2, with no clear D. The CDR3 contains 11 residues. The germline V gene encodes CDR1 SGDLS and CDR2 YYNGEE. Trimming left V 5 bases short and J 5 bases short, with 4 bases between. CDR3 sequence: CASRQTGELFF. For the CDR3, the DNA is TGTGCCAGCAGACAGACCGGGGAGCTGTTTTTT.

The chain employs TRBV30 and TRBJ1-5, with D unresolved. CDR1 is GTSNPN, CDR2 SVGIG, per germline (reference sequence). The CDR3 loop spans 12 amino acids. Deletions cut 4 bases from V and 4 bases from J, with 8 bases between. DNA of the CDR3: TGTGCCTGGACTAAGCAAAATCAGCCCCAGCATTTT. Its protein product is CAWTKQNQPQHF.

The gene calls are TRBV4-1 and TRBJ1-2; D gene uncertain. With 3 bases removed from V and 6 bases from J, the gap between germline ends came to 8 bases. CDR3 size: 12 residues. Germline V gene lookup returns CDR1 MGHRA and CDR2 YSYEKL. CDR3 region: CASSHGFHGYTF. The CDR3 DNA reads as TGCGCCAGCAGCCACGGTTTCCATGGCTACACCTTC.

The chain links TRBV5-1 to TRBJ2-5; 8 nucleotides match TRBD1. The CDR3 has 13 residues. Germline V lookup: CDR1 SGHRS, CDR2 YFSETQ. V lost 4 bases to trimming and J lost 5 bases; unmatched junction nucleotides: 4. CDR3 in amino acids: CASSGTGVETQYF. CDR3 sequence (DNA): TGCGCCAGCAGCGGGACAGGCGTGGAGACCCAGTACTTC.

This chain links TRBV29-1 with TRBJ2-5; 8 positions agree with TRBD1. Germline loops: CDR1 SQVTM, CDR2 ANQGSEA. The CDR3 sequence is 13 residues long. The V gene end was trimmed by 5 bases and the J gene end by 1 base; junction bases not matched to a gene: 3. The CDR3 loop reads CSVLQGGQETQYF. CDR3 DNA: TGCAGCGTTCTACAGGGGGGCCAAGAGACCCAGTACTTC.

This clone appeared once. The chain combines TRBV9 with TRBJ2-2; weak D call: TRBD2 (6 bases). The ends were cut back, 6 bases at V and 6 bases at J, with 18 bases in the middle. The length of the CDR3 is 15 residues. Germline CDR1 SGDLS, CDR2 YYNGEE. The CDR3 here is CASTPGDLGPGELFF. The CDR3 DNA follows: TGTGCCAGCACGCCGGGGGATCTAGGGCCCGGGGAGCTGTTTTTT.

J is TRBJ2-7 and V is TRBV7-6; no clear D. The CDR3 runs to 13 residues. CDR1 and CDR2 (germline): SGHVS, FNYEAQ. Trimming took 1 base from V and 6 from J, leaving 10 bases between them. CDR3 protein: CASSLGGRPEQYF. DNA of the CDR3: TGTGCCAGCAGCTTAGGCGGTAGACCCGAGCAGTACTTC.

As concerns this clone: This sample also contains other DNA sequences that code for the same CDR3. The J gene is TRBJ1-6, the V gene TRBV14; D unresolved. In germline, CDR1 is SGHDN, CDR2 FVKESK. With 1 base removed from V and 9 bases from J, the gap between germline ends came to 4 bases. This CDR3 is built from 12 residues. The CDR3 loop is CASSQGSSPLHF. As DNA, the CDR3 is TGTGCCAGCAGCCAAGGGTCTTCACCCCTCCACTTT.

The V call is TRBV5-6, the J call TRBJ1-2; perhaps TRBD1 as D (5 bases). Germline V gene lookup returns CDR1 SGHDT and CDR2 YYEEEE. V was clipped by 6 bases and J by 4 bases, with 16 bases between them. The CDR3 spans 14 residues. The DNA for the CDR3 is TGTGCCAGCACACCGGCGGGGGTGCTCTATGGCTACACCTTC. Amino acids: CASTPAGVLYGYTF.